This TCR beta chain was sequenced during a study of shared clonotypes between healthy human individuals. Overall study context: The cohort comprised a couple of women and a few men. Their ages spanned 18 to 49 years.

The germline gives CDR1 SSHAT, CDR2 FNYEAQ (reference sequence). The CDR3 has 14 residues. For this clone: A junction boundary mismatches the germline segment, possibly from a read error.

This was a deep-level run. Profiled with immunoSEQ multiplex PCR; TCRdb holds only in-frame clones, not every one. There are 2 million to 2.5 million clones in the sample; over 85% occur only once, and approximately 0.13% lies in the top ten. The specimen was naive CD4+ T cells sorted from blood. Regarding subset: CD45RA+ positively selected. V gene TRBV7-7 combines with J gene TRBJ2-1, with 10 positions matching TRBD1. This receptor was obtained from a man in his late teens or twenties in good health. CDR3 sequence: CASSLSDRGHEQFF. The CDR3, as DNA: TGTGCTAGCAGCTTATCAGACAGGGGGCACGAGCAGTTCTTC.